The clone carrying this TCR beta chain is medium-sized (0.01 to 0.1%) by share. The antigen remains unidentified. The entry originates in a study of T cells after yellow fever vaccination. Study-level background: Preparation used SMART-Seq v4 Ultra Low Input for the low-cell-number fractions.

The study, taken as a whole, reports: Some clonotypes were seen in both the CD4 and the CD8 compartments. These made up a small share and likely arose from convergent recombination.

Germline V gene sequence: CDR1 MDHEN, CDR2 SYDVKM. The CDR3 sequence is 13 residues long. The V and J ends lost 7 bases and 2 bases, in that order; junction bases with no gene match: 5. TCRdb itself ran the 5' RACE reads through MiXCR, one entry per CDR3 protein. The table lists 25,000 to 35,000 distinct CDR3 sequences, 4% to 4.5% of them singletons. The chain has TRBV28 and TRBJ2-7, with 7 nucleotides matching TRBD1. This sample comprised CD8+ T cells sorted from PBMCs, obtained 5 days after the yellow fever booster vaccination. The sequence was collected from a man younger than 40 who received the YFV17D yellow fever vaccine. The CDR3 loop reads CASKRTGTYEQYF. CDR3 nucleotides: TGTGCCAGCAAAAGGACAGGAACCTACGAGCAGTACTTC.